This is a list of T cell receptor beta chains from one sample in a study of T-cell reconstitution after alpha-beta-depleted transplantation in children. TCRdb reanalysed the PCR reads using MiXCR and keeps one entry per CDR3 protein. The table records around 230,000 distinct CDR3 sequences, over 15% of them present only once. Sequencing was performed on PBMCs, mostly from graft donor cells, taken 360 days after TCRalphabeta/CD19-depleted stem cell transplant. The receptor set was obtained from a male patient under 10 years old who had a stem cell transplant for acute lymphoblastic leukemia, so the T cells may come from the graft donor. CDR3s include the opening cysteine and the closing phenylalanine or tryptophan. D genes are given only for firm matches. The size entry is marked missing in some rows and otherwise reads once, few, many or a size class.

abundance,j_gene,d_gene,v_gene,CDR3aa,CDR3nt
few,TRBJ1-4,NA,TRBV6-5,CASSYSSRHRRALNEKLFF,TGTGCCAGCAGTTACTCGAGTCGTCATAGGAGGGCATTGAATGAAAAACTGTTTTTT
NA,TRBJ2-1,TRBD2,TRBV7-2,CASSLGTSGGSGGEQFF,TGTGCCAGCAGCTTGGGGACTAGCGGGGGTTCTGGGGGTGAGCAGTTCTTC
NA,TRBJ1-1,NA,TRBV27,CASSLSRGVTEAFF,TGTGCCAGCAGTTTATCCAGGGGAGTCACTGAAGCTTTCTTT
NA,TRBJ2-7,NA,TRBV6-2/TRBV6-3,CASSYSFIYEQYF,TGTGCCAGCAGTTACTCGTTCATCTACGAGCAGTACTTC
NA,TRBJ2-5,NA,TRBV29-1,CSVDVGAEETQYF,TGCAGCGTTGATGTGGGGGCGGAGGAGACCCAGTACTTC
few,TRBJ1-1,TRBD1,TRBV5-1,CASSLGTGDTEAFF,TGCGCCAGCAGCTTGGGGACAGGGGACACTGAAGCTTTCTTT
NA,TRBJ1-2,NA,TRBV7-2,CASSLAAGTGYTF,TGTGCCAGCAGCTTAGCGGCCGGCACTGGCTACACCTTC
many,TRBJ1-1,NA,TRBV5-1,CASSMGRDSEAFF,TGCGCCAGCAGCATGGGACGCGATTCTGAAGCTTTCTTT
few,TRBJ1-4,NA,TRBV5-5,CASSSDRFLFF,TGTGCCAGCAGCTCTGACAGGTTCCTGTTTTTT
few,TRBJ2-2,NA,TRBV11-1,CASSSLRGADDSTGELFF,TGTGCCAGCAGCTCCCTCAGAGGGGCAGATGACAGTACCGGGGAGCTGTTTTTT
NA,TRBJ2-7,TRBD2,TRBV7-9,CASSFSGGGLYEQYF,TGTGCCAGCAGCTTTTCGGGCGGGGGGCTGTACGAGCAGTACTTC
NA,TRBJ2-2,NA,TRBV10-3,CAISLEGSVTGELFF,TGTGCCATCAGTTTAGAGGGGTCGGTGACCGGGGAGCTGTTTTTT
NA,TRBJ2-3,NA,TRBV7-9,CASSLLAETLTDTQYF,TGTGCCAGCAGCTTACTGGCGGAAACCCTCACAGATACGCAGTATTTT
NA,TRBJ2-5,NA,TRBV5-1,CASSELAGIKETQYF,TGCGCCAGCAGCGAACTTGCGGGGATCAAAGAGACCCAGTACTTC
few,TRBJ2-7,NA,TRBV25-1,CASSEYSVDEQYF,TGTGCCAGCAGTGAATATTCCGTTGACGAGCAGTACTTC
few,TRBJ1-4,NA,TRBV7-2,CASSPGPWVEKLFF,TGTGCCAGCAGCCCTGGACCCTGGGTTGAAAAACTGTTTTTT
once,TRBJ2-3,NA,TRBV30,CAWSTPDTQYF,TGTGCCTGGAGCACCCCAGATACGCAGTATTTT
many,TRBJ2-7,NA,TRBV7-2,CASSTAGLVSGYEQYF,TGTGCCAGCAGCACAGCAGGGTTAGTTTCCGGGTACGAGCAGTACTTC
NA,TRBJ2-6,NA,TRBV5-6,CASSLGVQRFSGANVLTF,TGTGCCAGCAGCTTGGGCGTACAGCGTTTTTCTGGGGCCAACGTCCTGACTTTC
NA,TRBJ1-1,NA,TRBV30,CAWSVRRREAFF,TGTGCCTGGAGTGTACGTCGCCGTGAAGCTTTCTTT
few,TRBJ2-2,NA,TRBV12-5,CASGLGGTADTGELFF,TGTGCTAGTGGTTTGGGCGGGACGGCCGACACCGGGGAGCTGTTTTTT
few,TRBJ1-2,NA,TRBV28,CASSLQDIYGYTF,TGTGCCAGCAGTTTACAGGACATCTATGGCTACACCTTC
few,TRBJ2-5,NA,TRBV7-9,CASSQSQLYQETQYF,TGTGCCAGCAGCCAGAGTCAATTGTACCAAGAGACCCAGTACTTC
few,TRBJ2-5,NA,TRBV2,CASTGKRETQYF,TGTGCCAGCACGGGGAAGCGAGAGACCCAGTACTTC
NA,TRBJ2-4,TRBD2,TRBV20-1,CSARTIGREGNIQYF,TGCAGTGCTCGTACCATTGGCAGGGAGGGGAACATTCAGTACTTC
few,TRBJ2-1,TRBD1,TRBV27,CASSLSRPRDRVGGEQFF,TGTGCCAGCAGTTTATCGAGGCCCCGGGACAGGGTCGGAGGTGAGCAGTTCTTC
many,TRBJ2-5,NA,TRBV4-2,CASSQIQETQYF,TGTGCCAGCAGCCAAATCCAAGAGACCCAGTACTTC
NA,TRBJ2-3,TRBD2,TRBV7-9,CASRPPGGRTDTQYF,TGTGCCAGCAGACCCCCGGGGGGGCGGACAGATACGCAGTATTTT
NA,TRBJ2-7,TRBD2,TRBV11-2,CASSSTSGLAGAPYEQYF,TGTGCCAGCAGCTCTACCTCGGGACTAGCGGGGGCCCCCTACGAGCAGTACTTC